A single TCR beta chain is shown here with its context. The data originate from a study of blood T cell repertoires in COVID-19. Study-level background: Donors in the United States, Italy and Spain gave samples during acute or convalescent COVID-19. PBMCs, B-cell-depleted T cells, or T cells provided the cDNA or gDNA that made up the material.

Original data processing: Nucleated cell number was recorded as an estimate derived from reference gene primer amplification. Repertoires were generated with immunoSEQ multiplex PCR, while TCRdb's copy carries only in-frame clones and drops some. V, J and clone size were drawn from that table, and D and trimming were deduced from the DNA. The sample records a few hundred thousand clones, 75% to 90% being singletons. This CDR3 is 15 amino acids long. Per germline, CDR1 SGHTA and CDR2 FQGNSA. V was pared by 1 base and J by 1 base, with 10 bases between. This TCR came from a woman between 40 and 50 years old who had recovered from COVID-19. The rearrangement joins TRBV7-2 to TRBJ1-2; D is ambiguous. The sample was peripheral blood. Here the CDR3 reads CASSLVTGSNYGYTF. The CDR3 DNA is TGTGCCAGCAGCTTAGTGACGGGGAGTAACTATGGCTACACCTTC.